This T cell receptor beta chain comes out of a study of T cell repertoires in cytomegalovirus infection. Study context: Evidence of both CMV infection and a matching HLA type came from public TCR beta signatures.

This clonotype was recorded at least ten times. What it binds is unknown. V lost 2 bases to trimming and J lost 5 bases; unmatched junction nucleotides: 6. This CDR3 comprises 15 residues. CDR1 MDHEN and CDR2 SYDVKM come from the germline V gene. TCRdb independently ran MiXCR on the reads; one entry per CDR3 protein. The table lists 450,000 to 550,000 distinct CDR3 sequences, about 15% of them singletons. Study outcomes and limitations: Frequencies of public TCR beta families were cumulated, and this identified carriers of CMV plus the relevant HLA. Clonotypes of TCR beta that were HLA-C-restricted and CMV-specific dominated the ex vivo response.

Sequencing input: CD8+ T cells from PBMCs. The J gene is TRBJ2-1, the V gene TRBV28, with 7 bases identical to TRBD2. The clonotype originates from a human donor in good health (CMV status not recorded). Some clones in this sample may be carry-over from other donors' samples. The CDR3 DNA reads as TGTGCCAGCAGTTTACGGCTAGCGGAGAACAATGAGCAGTTCTTC. This codes for CASSLRLAENNEQFF. The variable domain in full, completed from reference TRBV28 and TRBJ2-1, reads DVKVTQSSRYLVKRTGEKVFLECVQDMDHENMFWYRQDPGLGLRLIYFSYDVKMKEKGDIPEGYSVSREKKERFSLILESASTNQTSMYLCASSLRLAENNEQFFGPGTRLTVL.